The present T cell receptor (beta chain) was sequenced within a study of identical twins. Points from the study as a whole: Modeled out-of-frame TCR alpha sharing in monozygotic twins fell below observed levels.

Everyone who gave samples was a healthy Caucasian. TCRdb re-called the 5' RACE reads with MiXCR, one entry per CDR3 protein. Here the sample spans hundreds of thousands of distinct CDR3 sequences, more than 6.5% being singletons. As regards this clonotype: Its matching antigen is unknown.

This CDR3 has 18 residues. The V and J ends lost 2 bases and 1 base, in that order; junction bases with no gene match: 7. Germline values: CDR1 SGHVS, CDR2 FNYEAQ. The data were also submitted as part of a second study, on yellow fever vaccine responses in identical twins.

This chain connects TRBV7-6 to TRBJ2-6; 8 nucleotides agree with TRBD1. This clonotype was obtained from a woman younger than 35 in good health. The sequenced material came from memory (CD45RO+) T cells sorted from blood. CDR3 in amino acids: CASSLRQGARSGANVLTF. CDR3 DNA sequence: TGTGCCAGCAGCTTACGTCAGGGGGCGCGGTCTGGGGCCAACGTCCTGACTTTC.